This T cell receptor beta chain was obtained from a study of T cell responses to AZD1222 COVID-19 vaccine. Repertoires were generated with immunoSEQ multiplex PCR, while TCRdb's copy carries only in-frame clones and drops some. The sample contains 130,000 to 150,000 clones, over 75% of which appear only once. Trimming removed 3 bases from V and 2 bases from J, with 11 bases in between. CDR1 is SGDLS, CDR2 YYNGEE, per germline. This CDR3 contains 14 residues. Worth noting for this clone: As yet, its antigen is unknown.

General observations from the study: Baseline serostatus was positive in only 5 to 7 AZD1222 recipients.

The sequence derives from an adult who received the MenACWY meningococcal vaccine as a control. J is TRBJ2-5 and V is TRBV9; D not certain. Sequencing used peripheral blood, obtained 28 days after the second dose of the MenACWY control vaccine. This chain's CDR3 is CASSAGFGQETQYF. The CDR3 DNA sequence: TGTGCCAGCAGCGCTGGCTTTGGGCAAGAGACCCAGTACTTC.